This T cell receptor beta chain was recovered during a study of T cells after yellow fever vaccination. 5'RACE template switching produced TCR cDNA carrying a universal primer site and UMIs. Using its own MiXCR run on the 5' RACE reads, TCRdb lists one record per CDR3 protein. Here the sample spans approximately 150,000 distinct CDR3 sequences, about 7.7% being singletons. This clonotype was counted many times. The source material was CD4+ T cells sorted from PBMCs, sampled 5 days after the yellow fever booster vaccination. The origin of this receptor is a man aged 25 to 40 who received the YFV17D yellow fever vaccine.

This chain's CDR3 is CASSIGDRGSYEQYF. Written as DNA, the CDR3 is TGTGCCAGTAGTATCGGTGACAGGGGGTCCTACGAGCAGTACTTC. The rearrangement links TRBV19 to TRBJ2-7; TRBD1 matches at 9 bases. The CDR3 length is 15 residues. The germline V gene has CDR1 LNHDA and CDR2 SQIVND (reference sequence). V lost 3 bases and J lost 1; bases outside the gene matches: 4.